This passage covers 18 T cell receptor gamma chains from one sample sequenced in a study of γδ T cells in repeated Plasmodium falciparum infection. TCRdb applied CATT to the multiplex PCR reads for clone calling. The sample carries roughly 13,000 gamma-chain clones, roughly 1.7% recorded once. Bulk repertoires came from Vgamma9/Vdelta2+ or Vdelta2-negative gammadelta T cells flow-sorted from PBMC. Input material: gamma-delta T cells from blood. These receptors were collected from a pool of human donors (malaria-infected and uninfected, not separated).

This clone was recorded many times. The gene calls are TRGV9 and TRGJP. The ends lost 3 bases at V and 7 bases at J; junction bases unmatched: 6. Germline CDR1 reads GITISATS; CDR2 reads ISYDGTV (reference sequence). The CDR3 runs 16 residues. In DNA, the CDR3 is TGTGCCTTGTGGGAGAAGATGGAGTTGGGCAAAAAAATCAAGGTATTT. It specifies CALWEKMELGKKIKVF.

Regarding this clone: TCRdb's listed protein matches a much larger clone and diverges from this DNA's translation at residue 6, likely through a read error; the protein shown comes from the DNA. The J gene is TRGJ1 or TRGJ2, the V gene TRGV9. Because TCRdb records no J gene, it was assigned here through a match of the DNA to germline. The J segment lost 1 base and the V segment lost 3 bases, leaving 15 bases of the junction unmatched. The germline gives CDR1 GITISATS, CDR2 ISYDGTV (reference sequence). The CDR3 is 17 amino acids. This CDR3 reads CALWEIPPSENYYKKLF. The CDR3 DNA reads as TGTGCCTTGTGGGAGATCCCTCCATCAGAAAATTATTATAAGAAACTCTTT.

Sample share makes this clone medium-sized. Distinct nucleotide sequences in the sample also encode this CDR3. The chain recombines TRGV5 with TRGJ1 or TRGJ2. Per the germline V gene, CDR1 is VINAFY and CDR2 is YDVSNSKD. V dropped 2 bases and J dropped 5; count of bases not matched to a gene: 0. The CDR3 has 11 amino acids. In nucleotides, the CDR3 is TGTGCCACCTGGGACAATTATAAGAAACTCTTT. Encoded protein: CATWDNYKKLF.

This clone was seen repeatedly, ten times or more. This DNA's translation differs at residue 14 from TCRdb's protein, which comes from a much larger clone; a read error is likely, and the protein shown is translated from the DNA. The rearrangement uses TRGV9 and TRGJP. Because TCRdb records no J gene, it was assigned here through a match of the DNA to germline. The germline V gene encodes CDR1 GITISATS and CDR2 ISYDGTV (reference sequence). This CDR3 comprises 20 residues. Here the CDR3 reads CALWEVEQWGKKLDKKIKVF. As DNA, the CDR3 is TGTGCCTTGTGGGAGGTGGAGCAATGGGGCAAAAAGTTGGACAAAAAAATCAAGGTATTT.

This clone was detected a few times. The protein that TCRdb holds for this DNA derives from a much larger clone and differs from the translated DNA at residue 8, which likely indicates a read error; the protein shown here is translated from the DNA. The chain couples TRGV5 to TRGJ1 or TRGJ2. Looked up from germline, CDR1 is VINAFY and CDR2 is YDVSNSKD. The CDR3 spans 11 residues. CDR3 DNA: TGTGCCACCCCATTATCTTATACGAAACTCTTT. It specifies CATPLSYTKLF.

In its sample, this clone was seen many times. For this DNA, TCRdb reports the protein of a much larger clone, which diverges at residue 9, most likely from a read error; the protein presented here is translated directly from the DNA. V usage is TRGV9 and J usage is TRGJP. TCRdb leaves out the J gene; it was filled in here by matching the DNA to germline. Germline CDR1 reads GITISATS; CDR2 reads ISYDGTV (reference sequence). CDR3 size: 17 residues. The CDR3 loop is CALWDPAQGLGKKIKVF. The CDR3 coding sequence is TGTGCCTTGTGGGACCCCGCCCAAGGGTTGGGCAAAAAAATCAAGGTATTT.

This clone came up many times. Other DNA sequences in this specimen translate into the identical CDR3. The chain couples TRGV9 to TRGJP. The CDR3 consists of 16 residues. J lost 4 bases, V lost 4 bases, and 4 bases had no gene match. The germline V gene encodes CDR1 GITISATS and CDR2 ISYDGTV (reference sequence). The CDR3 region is CALWETQELGKKIKVF. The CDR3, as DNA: TGTGCCTTGTGGGAAACACAAGAGTTGGGCAAAAAAATCAAGGTATTT.

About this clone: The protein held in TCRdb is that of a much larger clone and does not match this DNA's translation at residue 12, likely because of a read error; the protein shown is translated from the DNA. This chain's CDR3 is CALWEDSQELGTKIKVF. CDR3 sequence (DNA): TGTGCCTTGTGGGAGGACTCTCAAGAGTTGGGCACAAAAATCAAGGTATTT. This chain uses TRGV9 with TRGJP. Matching the DNA to germline supplied the J gene, which TCRdb does not give. The CDR3 contains 17 residues. CDR1 and CDR2 (germline): GITISATS, ISYDGTV (reference sequence).

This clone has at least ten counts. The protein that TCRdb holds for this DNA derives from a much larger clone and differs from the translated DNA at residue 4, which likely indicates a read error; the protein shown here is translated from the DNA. For the CDR3, the DNA is TGTGCCTTGTGTGAGGTGGAGTTGGGCAAAAAAATCAAGGTATTT. Its translation is CALCEVELGKKIKVF. The chain has TRGV9 and TRGJP. This CDR3 has 15 residues. Per the germline V gene, CDR1 is GITISATS and CDR2 is ISYDGTV (reference sequence).

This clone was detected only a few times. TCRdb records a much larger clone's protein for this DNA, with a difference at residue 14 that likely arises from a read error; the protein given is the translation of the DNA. CDR3 loop: CALWEQTNQQELGRKIKVF. As DNA, the CDR3 is TGTGCCTTGTGGGAGCAAACAAACCAGCAAGAGTTGGGCAGAAAAATCAAGGTATTT. This chain links TRGV9 with TRGJP. TCRdb offers no J gene call, so here the DNA was matched to germline to obtain one. The germline CDR1 and CDR2 sequences are GITISATS and ISYDGTV (reference sequence). This CDR3 comprises 19 residues.

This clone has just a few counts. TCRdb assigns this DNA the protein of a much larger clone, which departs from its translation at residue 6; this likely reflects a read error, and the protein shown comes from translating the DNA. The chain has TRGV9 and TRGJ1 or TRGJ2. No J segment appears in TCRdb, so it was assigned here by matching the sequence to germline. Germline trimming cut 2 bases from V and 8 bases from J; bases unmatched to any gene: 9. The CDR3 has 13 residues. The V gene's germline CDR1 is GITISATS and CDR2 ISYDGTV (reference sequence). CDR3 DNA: TGTGCCTTGTGGGAGGCCCCCTGGGATAAGAAACTCTTT. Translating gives CALWEAPWDKKLF.

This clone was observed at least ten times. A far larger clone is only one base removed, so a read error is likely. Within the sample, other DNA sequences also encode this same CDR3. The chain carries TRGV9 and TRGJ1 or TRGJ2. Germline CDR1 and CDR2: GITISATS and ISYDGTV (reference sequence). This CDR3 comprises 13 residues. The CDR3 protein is CALWGKNYYKKLF. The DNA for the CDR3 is TGTGCCCTGTGGGGGAAGAATTATTATAAGAAACTCTTT.

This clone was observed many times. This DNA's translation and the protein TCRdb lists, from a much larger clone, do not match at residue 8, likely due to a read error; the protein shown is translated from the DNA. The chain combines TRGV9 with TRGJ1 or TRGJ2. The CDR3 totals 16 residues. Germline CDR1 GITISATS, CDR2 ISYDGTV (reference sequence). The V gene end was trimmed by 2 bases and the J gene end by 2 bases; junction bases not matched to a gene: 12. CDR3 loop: CALWEAREFYYYKKLF. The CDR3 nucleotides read TGTGCCTTGTGGGAGGCCCGGGAGTTCTATTATTATAAGAAACTCTTT.

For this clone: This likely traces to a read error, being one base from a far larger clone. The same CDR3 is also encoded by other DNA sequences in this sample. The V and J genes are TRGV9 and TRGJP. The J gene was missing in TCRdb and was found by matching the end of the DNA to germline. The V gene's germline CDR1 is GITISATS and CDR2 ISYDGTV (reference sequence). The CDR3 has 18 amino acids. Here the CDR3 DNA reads TGCGCCTTGTGGGAGGTGCAAGATCTAGAGTTGGGCAAAAAAATCAAGGTATTT. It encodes CALWEVQDLELGKKIKVF.

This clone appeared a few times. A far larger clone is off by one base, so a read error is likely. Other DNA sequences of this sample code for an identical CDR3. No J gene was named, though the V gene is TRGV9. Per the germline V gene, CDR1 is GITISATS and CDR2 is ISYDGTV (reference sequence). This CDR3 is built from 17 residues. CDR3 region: CALWEVKQELGKKIKVF. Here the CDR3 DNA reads TGTGCCTTGTGGGAGGTAAAACAAGAGTTGGGCAAAAAAATCAAAGTATTT.

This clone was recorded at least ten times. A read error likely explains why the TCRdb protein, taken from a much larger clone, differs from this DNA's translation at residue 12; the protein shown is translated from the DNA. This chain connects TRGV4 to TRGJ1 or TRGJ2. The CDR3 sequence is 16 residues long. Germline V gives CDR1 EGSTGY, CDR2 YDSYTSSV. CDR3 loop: CATWDGGVINYCKKLF. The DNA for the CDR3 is TGTGCCACCTGGGATGGTGGGGTAATCAATTATTGTAAGAAACTCTTT.

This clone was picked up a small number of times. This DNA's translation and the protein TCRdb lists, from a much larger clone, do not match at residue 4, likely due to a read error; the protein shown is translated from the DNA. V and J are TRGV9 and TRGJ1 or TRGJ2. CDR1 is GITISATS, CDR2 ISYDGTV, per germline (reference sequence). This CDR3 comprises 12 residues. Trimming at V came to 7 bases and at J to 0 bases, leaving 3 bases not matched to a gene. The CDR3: CALCRNYYKKLF. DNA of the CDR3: TGTGCCTTGTGTAGGAATTATTATAAGAAACTCTTT.

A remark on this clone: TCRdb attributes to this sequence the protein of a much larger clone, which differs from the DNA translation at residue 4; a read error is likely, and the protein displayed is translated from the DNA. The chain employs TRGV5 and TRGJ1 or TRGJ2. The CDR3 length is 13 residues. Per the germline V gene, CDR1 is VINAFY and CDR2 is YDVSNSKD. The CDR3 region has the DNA TGTGCCACCAGGGACAGGCCGTGTTATAAGAAACTCTTT. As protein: CATRDRPCYKKLF.